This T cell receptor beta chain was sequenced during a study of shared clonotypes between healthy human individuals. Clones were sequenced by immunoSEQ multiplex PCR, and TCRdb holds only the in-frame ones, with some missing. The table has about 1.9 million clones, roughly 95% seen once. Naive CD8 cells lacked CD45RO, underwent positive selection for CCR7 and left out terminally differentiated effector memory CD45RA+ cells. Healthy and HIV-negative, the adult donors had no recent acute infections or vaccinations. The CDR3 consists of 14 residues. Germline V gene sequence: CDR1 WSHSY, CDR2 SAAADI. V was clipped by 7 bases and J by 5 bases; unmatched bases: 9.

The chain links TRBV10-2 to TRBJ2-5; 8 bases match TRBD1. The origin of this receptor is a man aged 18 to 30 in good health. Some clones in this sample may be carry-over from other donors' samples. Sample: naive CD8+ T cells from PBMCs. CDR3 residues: CASTLTGVRETQYF. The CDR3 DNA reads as TGCGCCAGCACCCTGACAGGGGTACGGGAGACCCAGTACTTC.